This T cell receptor (beta chain) was sequenced during a study of CD8 T cells in Susac syndrome. Study results and limitations: The study's TCR sequencing and HLA analysis drew on a certain number of individuals. That number was acknowledged as relatively small.

Remarks on this clonotype: What it recognizes is unknown.

The authors reverse transcribed roughly 0.5 to 1 ug RNA with random hexamers. The immunoSEQ assay covered 54 Vbeta and 13 Jbeta segments for CDR3. TCRdb re-analysed the immunoSEQ multiplex PCR reads in MiXCR, keeping a single row per CDR3 protein. The sample shows about 140,000 distinct CDR3 sequences, approximately 95% of them seen only once. Per germline, CDR1 MGHRA and CDR2 YSYEKL. V was cut by 7 bases and J by 2 bases, with 15 bases left in between. This CDR3 is 16 amino acids long. The gene calls are TRBV4-1 and TRBJ2-6, with D tentatively TRBD1 or TRBD2 (5 bases each). This sequence originates from a human donor with Susac syndrome. The sequenced sample consisted of CD4+ T cells from PBMCs. The CDR3 protein is CASTRLGEPGANVLTF. In nucleotides, the CDR3 is TGCGCCAGCACCCGGTTGGGGGAGCCTGGGGCCAACGTCCTGACTTTC.